The rows below give T cell receptor beta chains drawn from one sample of a study of blood T cell repertoires in COVID-19. TCRdb's copy holds only in-frame clones and misses some; the assay was immunoSEQ multiplex PCR. The sample has over 300,000 clones; around 83% are singletons. The sample taken for sequencing was peripheral blood. Receptors originate from a woman aged 50 to 65 with acute or convalescent COVID-19. Both conserved end residues are part of each CDR3. D genes are given only for firm matches. Size is omitted from some rows. Given values are once, few, many or a class for expanded clones.

abundance	v_gene	j_gene	d_gene	CDR3nt	CDR3aa
.	TRBV14	TRBJ2-7	TRBD1	TGTGCCAGCAGCCAACCCGGGACAGGGAGGGCCGAGCAGTACTTC	CASSQPGTGRAEQYF
few	TRBV6-5	TRBJ2-2	.	TGTGCCAGCAGTTACTCGAGGAGGTTGAACACCGGGGAGCTGTTTTTT	CASSYSRRLNTGELFF
.	TRBV11-3	TRBJ1-1	TRBD1	TGTGCCAGCAGCGCCCAGGGACAGGGAACGGCTTTCTTT	CASSAQGQGTAFF
.	TRBV14	TRBJ2-2	TRBD2	TGTGCCAGCAGCCAATTGGGACTAGCCGGGGAGCTGTTTTTT	CASSQLGLAGELFF
.	TRBV15	TRBJ2-1	TRBD2	TGTGCCACCAGCGAGCCCAGCGGGGGGACCAATGAGCAGTTCTTC	CATSEPSGGTNEQFF
.	TRBV5-4	TRBJ2-3	.	TGTGCCAGCAGCCCCAGGGATGTTGGCGGAGATACGCAGTATTTT	CASSPRDVGGDTQYF
.	TRBV5-1	TRBJ1-2	.	TGCGCCAGCAGCTTAAATCCGGTCGCCGATGGCTACACCTTC	CASSLNPVADGYTF
.	TRBV6-5	TRBJ1-6	TRBD1	TGTGCCAGCAGGGACAGGGATTCACCCCTCCACTTT	CASRDRDSPLHF
.	TRBV12-3/TRBV12-4	TRBJ1-6	.	TGTGCCAGCAGACTTGGGGGGTCACCCCTCCACTTT	CASRLGGSPLHF
.	TRBV5-1	TRBJ2-7	TRBD1	TGCGCCAGCAGCTTGGAGGCCGGGACAGGGGTCCACGAGCAGTACTTC	CASSLEAGTGVHEQYF
.	TRBV27	TRBJ1-1	.	TGTGCCAGCAGCAACTTTCAAGGGGTAGGGGGTGATGAAGCTTTCTTT	CASSNFQGVGGDEAFF
.	TRBV30	TRBJ2-3	TRBD2	TGTGCCTGGAGTGTACTAGCGGCCGATGAGCAGTATTTT	CAWSVLAADEQYF
.	TRBV21-1	TRBJ2-2	.	TGTGCCAGCACCCACCGGGTCCGTGGCACCGGGGAGCTGTTTTTT	CASTHRVRGTGELFF
.	TRBV7-2	TRBJ2-4	.	TGTGCCAGCAGCTCTGGGACTTCCCTAGCCAAAAACATTCAGTACTTC	CASSSGTSLAKNIQYF
once	TRBV9	TRBJ2-1	TRBD2	TGTGCCAGCAGCGTAGGCGGGACTATTTATTCTCATGAGCAGTTCTTC	CASSVGGTIYSHEQFF
.	TRBV19	TRBJ1-1	.	TGTGCCAGTAGACAGGGATTGAACACTGAAGCTTTCTTT	CASRQGLNTEAFF